Reported below is one T cell receptor beta chain. The data were taken from a study of blood T cell repertoires in COVID-19. The CDR3 spans 11 residues. CDR1 and CDR2 (germline): MDHEN, SYDVKM. V dropped 5 bases and J dropped 14 bases, with 14 bases sitting between them. Clones were read by immunoSEQ multiplex PCR, and TCRdb kept only the in-frame ones, dropping some. The sample comprises 150,000 to 200,000 clones, 75% to 90% of which are singletons, and 7.6% rests with the top ten. V usage is TRBV28 and J usage is TRBJ2-3, with unresolved D. This clonotype originated in a woman in her seventies with COVID-19, enrolled during active disease. The sample consisted of peripheral blood. CDR3 DNA: TGTGCCAGCAGTCTTCGAGGCGTGTGGTATTTT. Translated, it gives CASSLRGVWYF.